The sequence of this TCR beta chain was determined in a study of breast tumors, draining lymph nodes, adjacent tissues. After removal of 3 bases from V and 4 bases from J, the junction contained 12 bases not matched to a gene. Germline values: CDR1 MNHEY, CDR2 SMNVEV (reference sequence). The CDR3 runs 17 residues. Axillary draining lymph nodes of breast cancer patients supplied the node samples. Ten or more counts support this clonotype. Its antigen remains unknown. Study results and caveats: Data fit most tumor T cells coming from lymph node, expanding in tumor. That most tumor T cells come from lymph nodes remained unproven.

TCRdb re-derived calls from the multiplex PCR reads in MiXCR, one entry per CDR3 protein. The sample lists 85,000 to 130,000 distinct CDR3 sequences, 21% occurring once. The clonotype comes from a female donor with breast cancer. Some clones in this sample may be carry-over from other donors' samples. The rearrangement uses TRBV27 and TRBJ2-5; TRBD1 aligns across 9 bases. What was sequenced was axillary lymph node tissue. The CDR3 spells CASSFGYRGTGIETQYF. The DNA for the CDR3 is TGTGCCAGCAGTTTTGGGTATCGCGGGACAGGGATAGAGACCCAGTACTTC.